This T cell receptor (beta chain) was found in a study of T cell changes during pregnancy in multiple sclerosis (dated by TCRdb to about 2019). In terms of the full investigation: Changes in the T cell repertoire over the course of pregnancy were examined in this study in women with multiple sclerosis.

The receptor library was made with the immunoSEQ multiplex PCR assay. Not all clones reach the TCRdb copy of this immuneACCESS table, which keeps in-frame sequences only. Checked studies attribute under half of the gap to unresolved V genes and leave the rest unexplained. This sample gives about 52,000 clones in total; 85% to 95% of them show up just once. The ten largest clones add up to 0.25% of the sample. V and J are trimmed by 1 base and 4 bases, and the gene matches miss 5 bases of the junction. The germline V gene encodes CDR1 SGHDT and CDR2 YYEEEE. The CDR3 measures 15 amino acids from cysteine to phenylalanine. The retained sequence is limited to the CDR3, 45 bases, with the frame set at the first base. Turning to this clone: Its antigen is not yet known. Base quality data are lacking; no much larger clone is found one base away.

The chain is assembled from TRBV5-6 and TRBJ2-3; 8 bases in the middle match TRBD1. This sequence was found in a female donor with multiple sclerosis, enrolled in a pregnancy study. Specimen: CD4+ T cells from peripheral blood mononuclear cells, collected in the third trimester of pregnancy. The sequenced DNA: TGTGCCAGCAGCTTGCGGACAGGGATGGCAGATACGCAGTATTTT. Its protein product is CASSLRTGMADTQYF.